The T cell receptor beta chain described here comes from a study of blood T cell repertoires in COVID-19 (dated by TCRdb to 2018 to 2021). Concerning the study at large: Samples from collaborators originated in the United States, Italy and Spain and spanned both the acute and convalescent phases of COVID-19. The prospective study material was composed of cDNA or gDNA derived from T cells, B-cell-depleted T cells, or PBMCs. Deeply sampled blood TCRbeta repertoires from subjects exposed to, actively infected with, or recovered from COVID-19 were included in the dataset. The repertoires were released in a freely available public database meant as a resource for research on the immune response to SARS-CoV-2. Samples were obtained from the ongoing ImmuneRACE study (first 160 participants) and from some 1,300 subjects provided by 6 global collaborators. A de-identified subject ID, COVID-19 status, age in years and sex were almost always included in the sample metadata. Where available, HLA class I and class II types were taken from metadata supplied by the sample provider and were not determined by assay-based typing.

The collaborating institutions used their own protocols to collect whole blood in K2EDTA tubes. Collaborator samples were shipped for TCRbeta analysis as frozen whole blood, isolated PBMCs, or DNA extracted from either sample type. The full study reports these points: The quantity of clinical and demographic metadata differed by source and by participant and was supplied without curation.

TCRbeta CDR3 regions were amplified from genomic DNA by means of the immunoSEQ Assay, a bias-controlled multiplex PCR. The original pipeline was this. The number of nucleated cells in each sample was estimated by amplification of reference gene primers within the assay. Sequence reads were collapsed and filtered to measure the absolute abundance of every unique TCRbeta CDR3 rearrangement. Productive Simpson clonality was computed per sample as the square root of Simpson's diversity index over productive rearrangements. The clones in this table, taken by TCRdb from immuneACCESS, are in-frame only. Not every clone is retained; where verified, under half of the shortfall comes from an unresolved V gene, and the cause of the rest is unknown. The V and J calls and clone size are taken from that table; D and trimming were inferred from the DNA. The sample table lists over 400,000 clones, just over 85% of them with a count of one. The ten largest clones represent about 1.5% of the sample.

Points on this clone: Its antigen is unknown. No much larger clonotype is one base removed from it; base qualities were not supplied.

The source is a woman in her thirties with active or convalescent COVID-19. The source material was peripheral blood.

CDR3 region: CASSWVTSGGAYEQFF. The sequenced DNA: TGTGCCAGCAGCTGGGTGACTAGCGGGGGGGCCTATGAGCAGTTCTTC. The rearrangement combines TRBV7-9 with TRBJ2-1, and TRBD2 aligns with 14 junction nucleotides. V trim: 4 bases; J trim: 8 bases; unmatched bases: 7. Taken from the germline V gene (reference sequence), the CDR1 and CDR2 loops are SEHNR and FQNEAQ. Inclusive of the bounding cysteine and phenylalanine, the CDR3 is 16 residues long. Of all the DNA, just the CDR3 is kept, 48 bases in frame from base 1.